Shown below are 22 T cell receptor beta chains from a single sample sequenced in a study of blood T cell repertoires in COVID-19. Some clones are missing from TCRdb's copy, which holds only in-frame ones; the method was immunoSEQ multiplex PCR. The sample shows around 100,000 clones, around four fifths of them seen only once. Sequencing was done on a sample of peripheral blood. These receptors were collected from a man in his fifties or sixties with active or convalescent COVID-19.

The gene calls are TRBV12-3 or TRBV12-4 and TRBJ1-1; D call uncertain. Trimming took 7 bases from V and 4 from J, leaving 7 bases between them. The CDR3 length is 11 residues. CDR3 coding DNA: TGTGCCAGCAATTCGGGCACTGAAGCTTTCTTT. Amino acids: CASNSGTEAFF.

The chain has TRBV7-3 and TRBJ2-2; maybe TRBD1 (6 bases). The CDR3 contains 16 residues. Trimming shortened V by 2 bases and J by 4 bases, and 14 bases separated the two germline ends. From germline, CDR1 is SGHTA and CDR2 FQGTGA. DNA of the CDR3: TGTGCCAGCAGCTTATTCGCAGGGGCTGCCACCGGGGAGCTGTTTTTT. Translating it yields CASSLFAGAATGELFF.

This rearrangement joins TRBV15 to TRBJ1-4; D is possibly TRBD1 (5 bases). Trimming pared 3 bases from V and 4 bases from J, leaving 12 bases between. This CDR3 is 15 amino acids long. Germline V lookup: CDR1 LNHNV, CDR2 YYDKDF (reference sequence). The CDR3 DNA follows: TGTGCCACCAGCAGTTGGACACGATATAATGAAAAACTGTTTTTT. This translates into CATSSWTRYNEKLFF.

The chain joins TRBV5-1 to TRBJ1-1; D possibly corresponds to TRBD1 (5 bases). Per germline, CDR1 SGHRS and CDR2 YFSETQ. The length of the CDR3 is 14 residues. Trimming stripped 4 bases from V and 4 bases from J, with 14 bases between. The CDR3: CASSPLQGTTEAFF. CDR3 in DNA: TGCGCCAGCAGCCCCCTCCAGGGTACCACTGAAGCTTTCTTT.

CDR3 coding DNA: TGTGCCAGTAGTCCCAGGGGCGGCGGGGGGAATGAGCAGTTCTTC. Encoded protein: CASSPRGGGGNEQFF. The chain carries TRBV19 and TRBJ2-1, with 8 bases aligning to TRBD2. The length of the CDR3 is 15 residues. The V and J ends lost 5 bases and 7 bases, in that order; junction bases with no gene match: 10. Germline V gene data show CDR1 as LNHDA and CDR2 as SQIVND (reference sequence). Variable domain in full (rest from reference TRBV19 and TRBJ2-1): DGGITQSPKYLFRKEGQNVTLSCEQNLNHDAMYWYRQDPGQGLRLIYYSQIVNDFQKGDIAEGYSVSREKKESFPLTVTSAQKNPTAFYLCASSPRGGGGNEQFFGPGTRLTVL.

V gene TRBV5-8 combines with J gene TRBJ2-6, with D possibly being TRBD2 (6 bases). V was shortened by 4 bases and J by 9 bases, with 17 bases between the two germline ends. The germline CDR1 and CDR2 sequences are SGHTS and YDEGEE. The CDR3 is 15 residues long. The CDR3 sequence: CASSPWRQGGNVLTF. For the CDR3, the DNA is TGTGCCAGCAGCCCGTGGCGCCAGGGAGGCAACGTCCTGACTTTC.

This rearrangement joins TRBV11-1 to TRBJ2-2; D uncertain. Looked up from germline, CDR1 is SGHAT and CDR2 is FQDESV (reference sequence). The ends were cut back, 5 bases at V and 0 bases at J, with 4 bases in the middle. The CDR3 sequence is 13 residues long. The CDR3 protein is CASSRSNTGELFF. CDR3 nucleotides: TGTGCCAGCAGCCGGTCGAACACCGGGGAGCTGTTTTTT. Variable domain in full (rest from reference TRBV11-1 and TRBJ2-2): EAEVAQSPRYKITEKSQAVAFWCDPISGHATLYWYRQILGQGPELLVQFQDESVVDDSQLPKDRFSAERLKGVDSTLKIQPAELGDSAMYLCASSRSNTGELFFGEGSRLTVL.

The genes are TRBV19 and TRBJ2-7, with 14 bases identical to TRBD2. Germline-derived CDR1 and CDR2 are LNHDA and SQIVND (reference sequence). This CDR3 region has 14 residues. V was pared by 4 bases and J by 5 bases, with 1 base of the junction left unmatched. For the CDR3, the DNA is TGTGCCAGTAGTAAGGGACTAGCGGGAGACGAGCAGTACTTC. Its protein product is CASSKGLAGDEQYF.

Written as DNA, the CDR3 is TGCGCCAGCAGCTCGACAGGGGGTTTAGGAGAAAAACTGTTTTTT. Amino acid sequence: CASSSTGGLGEKLFF. V gene TRBV5-1 combines with J gene TRBJ1-4, with TRBD1 identical over 9 bases. This CDR3 contains 15 residues. Losses at the gene ends were 3 bases for V and 8 bases for J; bases not matched to a gene: 8. Germline V lookup: CDR1 SGHRS, CDR2 YFSETQ.

Here the CDR3 DNA reads TGTGCCTGGAGTGTACCTGGTAGCGGTACCTACAATGAGCAGTTCTTC. This translates into CAWSVPGSGTYNEQFF. The rearrangement links TRBV30 to TRBJ2-1; D is possibly TRBD2 (6 bases). CDR1 and CDR2 from the germline V gene are GTSNPN and SVGIG (reference sequence). The V and J ends lost 0 bases and 2 bases respectively, with 14 bases between them. The CDR3 has 16 residues.

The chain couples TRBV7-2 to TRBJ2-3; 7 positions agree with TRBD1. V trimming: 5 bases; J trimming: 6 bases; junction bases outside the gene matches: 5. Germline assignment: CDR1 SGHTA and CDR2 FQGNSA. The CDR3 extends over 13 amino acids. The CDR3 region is CASSGRGGDTQYF. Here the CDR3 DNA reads TGTGCCAGCAGCGGCAGAGGGGGCGATACGCAGTATTTT.

CDR3 nucleotide sequence: TGTGCCACCAGTGTCCAGAATCAGCCCCAGCATTTT. Residues: CATSVQNQPQHF. This rearrangement joins TRBV24-1 to TRBJ1-5; D not certain. Trimming left V 5 bases short and J 4 bases short, with 5 bases between. The V gene's germline CDR1 is KGHDR and CDR2 SFDVKD. The CDR3 is 12 residues long.

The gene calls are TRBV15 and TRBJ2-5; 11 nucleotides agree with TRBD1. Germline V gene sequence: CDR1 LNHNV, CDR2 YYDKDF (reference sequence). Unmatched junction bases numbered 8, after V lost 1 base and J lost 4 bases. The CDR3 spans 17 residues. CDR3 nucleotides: TGTGCCACCAGCAGAGCACACCCCGGGACAGGGGGAGAGACCCAGTACTTC. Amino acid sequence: CATSRAHPGTGGETQYF.

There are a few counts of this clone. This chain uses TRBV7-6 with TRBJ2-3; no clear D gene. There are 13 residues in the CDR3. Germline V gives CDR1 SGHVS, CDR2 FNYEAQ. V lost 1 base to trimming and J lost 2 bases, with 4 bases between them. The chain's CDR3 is CASSLGYTDTQYF. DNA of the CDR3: TGTGCCAGCAGCTTAGGTTACACAGATACGCAGTATTTT.

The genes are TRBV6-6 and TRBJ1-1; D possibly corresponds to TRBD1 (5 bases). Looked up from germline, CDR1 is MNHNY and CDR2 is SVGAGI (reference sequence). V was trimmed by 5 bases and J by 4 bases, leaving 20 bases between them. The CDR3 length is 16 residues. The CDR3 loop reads CASSSGVGGGGTEAFF. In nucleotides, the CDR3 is TGTGCCAGCAGTAGCGGTGTGGGGGGAGGAGGCACTGAAGCTTTCTTT.

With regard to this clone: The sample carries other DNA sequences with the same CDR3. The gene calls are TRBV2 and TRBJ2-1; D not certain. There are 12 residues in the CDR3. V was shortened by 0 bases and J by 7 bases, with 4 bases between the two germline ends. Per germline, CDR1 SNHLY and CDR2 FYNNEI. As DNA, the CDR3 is TGTGCCAGCAGTGAAGCCAGGAATGAGCAGTTCTTC. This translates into CASSEARNEQFF.

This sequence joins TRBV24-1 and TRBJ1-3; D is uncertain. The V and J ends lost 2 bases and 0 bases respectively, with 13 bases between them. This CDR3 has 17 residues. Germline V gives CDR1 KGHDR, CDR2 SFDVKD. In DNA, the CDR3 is TGTGCCACCAGTGATTCGGGAGAGGGCCTCTCTGGAAACACCATATATTTT. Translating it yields CATSDSGEGLSGNTIYF.

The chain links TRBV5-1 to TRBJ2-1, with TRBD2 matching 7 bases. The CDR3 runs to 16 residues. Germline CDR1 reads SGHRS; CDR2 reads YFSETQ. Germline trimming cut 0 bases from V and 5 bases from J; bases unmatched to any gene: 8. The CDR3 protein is CASSLAGLSGDNEQFF. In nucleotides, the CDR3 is TGCGCCAGCAGCTTGGCCGGCTTGAGCGGGGACAATGAGCAGTTCTTC. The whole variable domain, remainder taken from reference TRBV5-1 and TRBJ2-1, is KAGVTQTPRYLIKTRGQQVTLSCSPISGHRSVSWYQQTPGQGLQFLFEYFSETQRNKGNFPGRFSGRQFSNSRSEMNVSTLELGDSALYLCASSLAGLSGDNEQFFGPGTRLTVL.

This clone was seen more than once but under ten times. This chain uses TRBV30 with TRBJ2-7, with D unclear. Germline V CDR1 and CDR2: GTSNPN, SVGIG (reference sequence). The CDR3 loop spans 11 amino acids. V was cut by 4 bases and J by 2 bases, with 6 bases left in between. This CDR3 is CAWTIAYEQYF. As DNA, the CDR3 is TGTGCCTGGACCATAGCCTACGAGCAGTACTTC. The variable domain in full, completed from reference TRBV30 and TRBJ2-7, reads SQTIHQWPATLVQPVGSPLSLECTVEGTSNPNLYWYRQAAGRGLQLLFYSVGIGQISSEVPQNLSASRPQDRQFILSSKKLLLSDSGFYLCAWTIAYEQYFGPGTRLTVT.

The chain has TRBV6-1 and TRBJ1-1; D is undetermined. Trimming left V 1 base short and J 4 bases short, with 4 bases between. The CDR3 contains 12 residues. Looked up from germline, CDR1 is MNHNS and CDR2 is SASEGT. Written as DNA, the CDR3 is TGTGCCAGCAGTGAAGATAGCACTGAAGCTTTCTTT. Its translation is CASSEDSTEAFF.

CDR3 DNA: TGTGCCAGCAGTTCAGGGTCCGGGTCCTATAATTCACCCCTCCACTTT. Its translation: CASSSGSGSYNSPLHF. The chain is built from TRBV2 and TRBJ1-6; D is perhaps TRBD1 (5 bases). Trimming cost V 5 bases and J 1 base, with 12 bases left between them. The length of the CDR3 is 16 residues. From germline, CDR1 is SNHLY and CDR2 FYNNEI.

The CDR3 is CSASGPGQTQYF. Written as DNA, the CDR3 is TGCAGTGCTAGTGGACCTGGGCAGACCCAGTACTTC. The chain is built from TRBV20-1 and TRBJ2-5; D not certain. From germline, CDR1 is DFQATT and CDR2 SNEGSKA (reference sequence). V was clipped by 3 bases and J by 6 bases, with 11 bases between them. The CDR3 loop spans 12 amino acids.